The source of this T cell receptor (beta chain) is a study of CD8+ T cells in alopecia areata. Notes on the study in general: Higher clonality and more expanded CD8+ clones appeared in lesional than normal scalp.

A word on this clone: Its antigen is unknown. The identical CDR3 is also encoded by other nucleotide sequences in the sample.

Lesional scalp punch biopsies and peripheral blood were collected from alopecia areata patients. CD4+ and CD8+ T cells were sorted from PBMCs. TCR sequencing used cDNA made by reverse transcription of extracted RNA. The assay was immunoSEQ multiplex PCR, and TCRdb's table has in-frame clones only and misses some. The data show about 100,000 clones, under 60% seen once. The germline gives CDR1 MGHRA, CDR2 YSYEKL. The V gene lost 2 bases and the J gene lost 0 bases, with 9 bases spanning the gap. The CDR3 has 15 amino acids. The sequence came from a human donor with alopecia areata. V and J are TRBV4-1 and TRBJ2-3; the D gene could be TRBD1 or TRBD2 (5 bases each). Sequencing input: NKG2D-low CD8+ T cells sorted from blood. This CDR3 reads CASSQRDRSTDTQYF. Here the CDR3 DNA reads TGCGCCAGCAGCCAAAGGGACCGTAGCACAGATACGCAGTATTTT.